Following are 4 T cell receptor beta chains from one sample sequenced in a study of T cells in Graves' hyperthyroidism and ophthalmopathy. From RNA transcripts, TCR beta CDR3 regions were amplified. Carried out on the TCR CDR3, a first-round RT-PCR used the HTBI primer set. MiXCR was run by TCRdb on the multiplex PCR reads, yielding one entry per CDR3 protein. The repertoire includes approximately 510,000 distinct CDR3 sequences, about 45% of them detected once, and 44% sits in the top ten. The specimen was peripheral blood or thyroid tissue (not recorded which). Receptors were obtained from an adult woman with Graves' disease, either hyperthyroidism or ophthalmopathy (not recorded which).

V and J are TRBV10-3 and TRBJ2-7; a possible D gene is TRBD1 (6 bases). CDR1 and CDR2 (germline): ENHRY, SYGVKD. V was shortened by 6 bases and J by 0 bases, with 15 bases between the two germline ends. CDR3 size: 15 residues. CDR3: CAIRKTGRHSYEQYF. DNA for the CDR3: TGTGCCATCAGGAAGACAGGTCGGCACTCCTACGAGCAGTACTTC.

The table lists this clonotype with a count of one. The rearrangement uses TRBV11-1 and TRBJ1-1; no definite D call. This CDR3 has 13 residues. The V end lost 8 bases, the J end lost 0 bases, and 10 bases lay between the germline ends. The germline V gene encodes CDR1 SGHAT and CDR2 FQDESV (reference sequence). CDR3 DNA sequence: TGTGCCAGCGGCTCTACAGTGAACACTGAAGCTTTCTTT. Translated: CASGSTVNTEAFF.

This clonotype has a count of ten or more. The chain carries TRBV7-8 and TRBJ2-5, with no clear D. With 2 bases removed from V and 5 bases from J, the gap between germline ends came to 12 bases. The CDR3 extends over 14 amino acids. Germline values: CDR1 SGHVS, CDR2 FQNEAQ. CDR3 region: CASSLSPGFETQYF. For the CDR3, the DNA is TGTGCCAGCAGCTTAAGTCCTGGGTTTGAGACCCAGTACTTC.

Comment on this clonotype: This clone may be a read error of a much larger clone one base away. This chain joins TRBV6-5 and TRBJ1-2; weak D call: TRBD1 (6 bases). Per germline, CDR1 MNHEY and CDR2 SVGAGI. The CDR3 consists of 12 residues. V shed 11 bases and J shed 7 bases, with 17 bases lying between them. DNA of the CDR3: TGTGCCGCGCAGGGGAGGTACTGTGGCTACACCTTC. It codes for CAAQGRYCGYTF.